This TCR beta chain was retrieved from a study of cytomegalovirus exposure and HLA in healthy donors. Study-wide background: Earlier, some 180 million T cells were analyzed, and 90 million to 140 million unique TCR beta sequences were found among them.

Regarding this clone: Its cognate antigen is unknown.

This CDR3 has 15 residues. V was pared by 2 bases and J by 4 bases, with 7 bases of the junction left unmatched. Per the germline V gene, CDR1 is SGHRS and CDR2 is YFSETQ. With 60 Vbeta and 13 Jbeta primers, the PCR was carried out. TCRdb keeps only in-frame clones here, not all; method: immunoSEQ multiplex PCR. The data contain about 110,000 clones, roughly 82% of them singletons. Overall study findings and caveats: In a later analysis, TCR beta V- and J-gene trimming showed a link to a missense DCLRE1C variant.

Input material: PBMCs. This sequence originates from a woman between 50 and 59 years old in good health and CMV-seropositive. The V and J genes are TRBV5-1 and TRBJ1-1; TRBD1 aligns across 8 bases. Here the CDR3 DNA reads TGCGCCAGCAGCTTTGACAGGGGAGGAGGCACTGAAGCTTTCTTT. This encodes CASSFDRGGGTEAFF.